This T cell receptor (beta chain) was sequenced during a study of blood T cell repertoires in COVID-19. Across the study: Italy, Spain and the United States were the sources of the convalescent and acute COVID-19 samples. PBMCs, B-cell-depleted T cells, or T cells were the source of the cDNA or gDNA that made up the material.

This CDR3 has 14 amino acids. In germline, CDR1 is LGHDT, CDR2 YNNKEL (reference sequence). V gave up 0 bases and J gave up 1 base, with 6 bases separating them. Original processing methods: Estimated nucleated cell counts came from reference gene primer amplification. TCRdb's copy holds only in-frame clones and misses some; the assay was immunoSEQ multiplex PCR. That table is the source of V, J and clone size, and D and trimming were worked out from the DNA. Among 30,000 or so clones, around 90% were seen once, and the ten largest hold more than 12%. The TCR sequence derives from a man aged 60 to 69 with active COVID-19. The sequencing sample was made of peripheral blood. The chain couples TRBV3-1 (or the pseudogene TRBV3-2) to TRBJ1-1; a possible D gene is TRBD1 (6 bases). CDR3 coding DNA: TGTGCCAGCAGCCAAGAACAGGGGAACACTGAAGCTTTCTTT. Residues: CASSQEQGNTEAFF.